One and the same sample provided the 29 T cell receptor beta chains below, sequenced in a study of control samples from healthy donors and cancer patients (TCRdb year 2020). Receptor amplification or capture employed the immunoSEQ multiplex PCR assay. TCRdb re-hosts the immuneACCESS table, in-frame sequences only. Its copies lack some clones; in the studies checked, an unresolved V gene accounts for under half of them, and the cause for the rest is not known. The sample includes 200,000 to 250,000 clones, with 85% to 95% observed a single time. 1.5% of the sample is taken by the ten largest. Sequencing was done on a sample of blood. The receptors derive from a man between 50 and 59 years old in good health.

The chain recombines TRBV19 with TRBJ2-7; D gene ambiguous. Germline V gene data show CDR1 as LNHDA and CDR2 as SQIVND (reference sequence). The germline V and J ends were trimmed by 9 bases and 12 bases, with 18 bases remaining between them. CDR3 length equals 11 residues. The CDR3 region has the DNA TGTGCCAGCCCCGGGCTGGGATATCGGTACGTC. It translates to CASPGLGYRYV.

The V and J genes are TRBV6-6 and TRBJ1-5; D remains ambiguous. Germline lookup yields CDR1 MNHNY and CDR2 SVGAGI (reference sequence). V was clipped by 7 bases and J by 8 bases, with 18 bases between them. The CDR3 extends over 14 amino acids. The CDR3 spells CASKAHLGFEPQHF. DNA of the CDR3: TGTGCCAGCAAGGCCCACTTAGGTTTCGAGCCCCAGCATTTT.

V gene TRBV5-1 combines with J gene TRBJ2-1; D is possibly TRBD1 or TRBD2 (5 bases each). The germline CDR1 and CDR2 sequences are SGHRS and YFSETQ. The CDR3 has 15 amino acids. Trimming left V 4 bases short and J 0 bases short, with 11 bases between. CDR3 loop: CASSDPGRSYNEQFF. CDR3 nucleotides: TGCGCCAGCAGCGACCCGGGACGCTCCTACAATGAGCAGTTCTTC.

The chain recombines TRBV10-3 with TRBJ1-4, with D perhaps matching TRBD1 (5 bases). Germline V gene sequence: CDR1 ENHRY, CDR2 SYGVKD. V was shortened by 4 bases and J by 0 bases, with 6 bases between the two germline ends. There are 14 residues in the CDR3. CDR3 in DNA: TGTGCCATCAGTGGGGGGGCAACTAATGAAAAACTGTTTTTT. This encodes CAISGGATNEKLFF.

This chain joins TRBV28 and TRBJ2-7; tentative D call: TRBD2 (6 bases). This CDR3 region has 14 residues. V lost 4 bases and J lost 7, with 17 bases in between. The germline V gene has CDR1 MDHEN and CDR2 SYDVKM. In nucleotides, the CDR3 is TGTGCCAGCAGTTCTCTGAGACTAGTATGGGAGCAGTACGTC. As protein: CASSSLRLVWEQYV.

This CDR3 reads CASSQVAQAGGQETQYF. The CDR3 DNA follows: TGTGCCAGCAGCCAAGTCGCCCAAGCGGGGGGGCAAGAGACCCAGTACTTC. The rearrangement uses TRBV3-1 (or the pseudogene TRBV3-2) and TRBJ2-5; 10 nucleotides line up with TRBD2. Trimming took 1 base from V and 2 from J; bases not matched to a gene: 7. There are 17 residues in the CDR3. The germline gives CDR1 LGHDT, CDR2 YNNKEL (reference sequence).

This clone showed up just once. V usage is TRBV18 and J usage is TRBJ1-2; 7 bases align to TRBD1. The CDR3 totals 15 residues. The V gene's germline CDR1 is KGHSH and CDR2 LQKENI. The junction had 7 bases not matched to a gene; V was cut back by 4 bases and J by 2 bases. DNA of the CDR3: TGTGCCAGCTCACAGCGACAGGGTTCCAACTATGGCTACACCTTC. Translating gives CASSQRQGSNYGYTF.

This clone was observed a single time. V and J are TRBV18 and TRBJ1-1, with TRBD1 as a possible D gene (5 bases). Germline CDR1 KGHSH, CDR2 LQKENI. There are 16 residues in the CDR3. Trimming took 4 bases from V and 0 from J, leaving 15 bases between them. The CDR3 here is CASSLNTGDMNTEAFF. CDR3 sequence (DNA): TGTGCCAGCTCACTTAACACAGGTGACATGAACACTGAAGCTTTCTTT.

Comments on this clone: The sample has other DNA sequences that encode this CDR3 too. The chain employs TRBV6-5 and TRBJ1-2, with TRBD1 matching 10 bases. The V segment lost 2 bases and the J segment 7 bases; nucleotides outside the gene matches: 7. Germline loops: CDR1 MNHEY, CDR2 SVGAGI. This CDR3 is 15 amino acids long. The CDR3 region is CASSYVRQGAGGYTF. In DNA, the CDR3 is TGTGCCAGCAGTTACGTCAGACAGGGGGCGGGTGGCTACACCTTC.

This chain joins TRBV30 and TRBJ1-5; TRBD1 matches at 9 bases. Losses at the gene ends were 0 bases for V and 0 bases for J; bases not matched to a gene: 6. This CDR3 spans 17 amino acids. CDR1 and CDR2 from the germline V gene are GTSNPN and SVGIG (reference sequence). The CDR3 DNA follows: TGTGCCTGGAGTGTGCGACAGGGGGTCCCTAGCAATCAGCCCCAGCATTTT. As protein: CAWSVRQGVPSNQPQHF.

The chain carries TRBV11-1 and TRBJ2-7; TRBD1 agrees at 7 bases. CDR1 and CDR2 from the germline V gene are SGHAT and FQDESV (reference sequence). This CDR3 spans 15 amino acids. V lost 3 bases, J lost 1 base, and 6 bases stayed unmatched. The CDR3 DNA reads TGTGCCAGCAGCTTGGGGGACAGTTTTTCCTACGAGCAGTACTTC. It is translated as CASSLGDSFSYEQYF. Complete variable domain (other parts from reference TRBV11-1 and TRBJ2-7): EAEVAQSPRYKITEKSQAVAFWCDPISGHATLYWYRQILGQGPELLVQFQDESVVDDSQLPKDRFSAERLKGVDSTLKIQPAELGDSAMYLCASSLGDSFSYEQYFGPGTRLTVT.

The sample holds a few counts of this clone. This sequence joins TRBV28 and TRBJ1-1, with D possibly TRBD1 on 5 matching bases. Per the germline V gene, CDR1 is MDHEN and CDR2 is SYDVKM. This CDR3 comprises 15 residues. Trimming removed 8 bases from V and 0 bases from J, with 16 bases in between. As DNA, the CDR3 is TGTGCCAGCGGGTACCGTAGGGGAATGAACACTGAAGCTTTCTTT. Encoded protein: CASGYRRGMNTEAFF.

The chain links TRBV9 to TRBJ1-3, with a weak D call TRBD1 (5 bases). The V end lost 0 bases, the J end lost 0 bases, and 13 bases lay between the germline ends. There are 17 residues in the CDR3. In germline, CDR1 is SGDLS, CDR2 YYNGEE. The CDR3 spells CASSVGGADISGNTIYF. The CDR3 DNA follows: TGTGCCAGCAGCGTAGGAGGGGCAGACATCTCTGGAAACACCATATATTTT.

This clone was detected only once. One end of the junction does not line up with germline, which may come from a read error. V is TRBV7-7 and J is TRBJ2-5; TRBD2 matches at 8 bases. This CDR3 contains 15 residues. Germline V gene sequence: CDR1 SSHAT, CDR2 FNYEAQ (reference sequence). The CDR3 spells CASSFAGGLQETQYF. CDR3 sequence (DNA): TGTGCTAGCAGCTTCGCGGGGGGTCTCCAAGAGACCCAGTACTTC.

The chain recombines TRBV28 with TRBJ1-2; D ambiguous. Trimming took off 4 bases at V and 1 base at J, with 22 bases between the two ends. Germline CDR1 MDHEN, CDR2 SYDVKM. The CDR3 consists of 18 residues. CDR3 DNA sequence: TGTGCCAGCAGTTCCTGGGAGCAAGGGTACCTAATTAACTATGGCTACACCTTC. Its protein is CASSSWEQGYLINYGYTF.

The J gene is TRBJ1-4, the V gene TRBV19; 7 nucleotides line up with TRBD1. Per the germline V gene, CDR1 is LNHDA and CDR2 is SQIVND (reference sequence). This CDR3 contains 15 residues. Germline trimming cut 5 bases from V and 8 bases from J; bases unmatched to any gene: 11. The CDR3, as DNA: TGTGCCAGTAGTGAACCAGGGGGTGTTGAAGAAAAACTGTTTTTT. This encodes CASSEPGGVEEKLFF.

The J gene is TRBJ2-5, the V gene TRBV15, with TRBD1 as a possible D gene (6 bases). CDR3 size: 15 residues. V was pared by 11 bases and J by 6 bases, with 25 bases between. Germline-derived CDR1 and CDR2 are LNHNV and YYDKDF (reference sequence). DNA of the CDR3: TGTGCCCCCCCGCTAGAGGGGGTACAGGGTAAGACCCAGTACTTC. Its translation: CAPPLEGVQGKTQYF. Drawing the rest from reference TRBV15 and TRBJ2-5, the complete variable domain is DAMVIQNPRYQVTQFGKPVTLSCSQTLNHNVMYWYQQKSSQAPKLLFHYYDKDFNNEADTPDNFQSRRPNTSFCFLDIRSPGLGDTAMYLCAPPLEGVQGKTQYFGPGTRLLVL.

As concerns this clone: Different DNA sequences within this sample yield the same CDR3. CDR3 nucleotides: TGCGCCAGCAGTGAGTCGGGAGGGCCTGGAAACACCATATATTTT. Its protein is CASSESGGPGNTIYF. This chain joins TRBV10-2 and TRBJ1-3, with unresolved D. This CDR3 region has 15 residues. Deletions cut 0 bases from V and 2 bases from J, with 8 bases between. CDR1 is WSHSY and CDR2 is SAAADI in the germline V gene.

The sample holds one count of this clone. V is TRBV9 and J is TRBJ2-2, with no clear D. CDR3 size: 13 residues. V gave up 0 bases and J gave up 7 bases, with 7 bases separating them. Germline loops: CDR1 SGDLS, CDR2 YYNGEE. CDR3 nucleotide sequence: TGTGCCAGCAGCGTAGTAGCCGGCGGGGAGCTGTTTTTT. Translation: CASSVVAGGELFF. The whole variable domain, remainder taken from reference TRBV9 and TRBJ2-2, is DSGVTQTPKHLITATGQRVTLRCSPRSGDLSVYWYQQSLDQGLQFLIQYYNGEERAKGNILERFSAQQFPDLHSELNLSSLELGDSALYFCASSVVAGGELFFGEGSRLTVL.

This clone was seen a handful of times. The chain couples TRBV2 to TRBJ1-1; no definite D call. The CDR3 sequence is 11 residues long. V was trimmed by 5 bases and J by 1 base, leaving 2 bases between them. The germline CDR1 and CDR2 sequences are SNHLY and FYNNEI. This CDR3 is CASSRNTEAFF. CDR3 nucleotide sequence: TGTGCCAGCAGTAGGAACACTGAAGCTTTCTTT.

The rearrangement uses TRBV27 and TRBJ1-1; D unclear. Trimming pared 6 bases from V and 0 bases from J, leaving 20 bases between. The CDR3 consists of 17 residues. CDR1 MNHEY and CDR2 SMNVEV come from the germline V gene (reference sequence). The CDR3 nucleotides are TGTGCCAGCAGCCCTGCCGGGGTCGTCATATTGAACACTGAAGCTTTCTTT. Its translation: CASSPAGVVILNTEAFF.

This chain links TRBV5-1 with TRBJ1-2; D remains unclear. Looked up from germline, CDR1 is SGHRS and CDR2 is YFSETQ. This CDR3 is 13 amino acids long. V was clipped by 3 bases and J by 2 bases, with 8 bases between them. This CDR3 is CASSSDPNYGYTF. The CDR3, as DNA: TGCGCCAGCAGCTCGGACCCGAACTATGGCTACACCTTC.

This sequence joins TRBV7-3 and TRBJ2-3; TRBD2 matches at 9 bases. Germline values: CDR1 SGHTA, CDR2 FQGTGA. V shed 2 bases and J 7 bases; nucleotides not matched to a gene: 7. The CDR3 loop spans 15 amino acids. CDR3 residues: CASSLDPSGAYTQYF. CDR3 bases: TGTGCCAGCAGCTTAGATCCTAGCGGGGCATATACGCAGTATTTT.

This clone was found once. Written as DNA, the CDR3 is TGCGCCAGCAGCCCACCCCTTAAATACGGCGGGGAGCTGTTTTTT. It is translated as CASSPPLKYGGELFF. J is TRBJ2-2 and V is TRBV4-1; D gene uncertain. V was clipped by 4 bases and J by 7 bases, with 16 bases between them. The CDR3 consists of 15 residues. Per germline, CDR1 MGHRA and CDR2 YSYEKL.

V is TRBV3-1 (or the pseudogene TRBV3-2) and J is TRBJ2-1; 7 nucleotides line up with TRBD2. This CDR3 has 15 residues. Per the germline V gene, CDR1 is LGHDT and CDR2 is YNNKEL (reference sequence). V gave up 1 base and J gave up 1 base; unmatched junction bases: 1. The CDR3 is CASSQGSGSYNEQFF. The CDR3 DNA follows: TGTGCCAGCAGCCAAGGTAGCGGGTCCTACAATGAGCAGTTCTTC.

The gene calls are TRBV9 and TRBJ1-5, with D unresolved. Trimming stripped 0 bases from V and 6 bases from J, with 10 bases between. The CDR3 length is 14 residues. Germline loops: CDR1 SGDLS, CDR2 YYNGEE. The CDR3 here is CASSVGVSGQPQHF. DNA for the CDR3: TGTGCCAGCAGCGTAGGAGTTAGCGGTCAGCCCCAGCATTTT.

In DNA form, the CDR3 reads TGTGCCAGCAGTTACTCGGGCGGGGGGGCCCACAATGAGCAGTTCTTC. The encoded protein is CASSYSGGGAHNEQFF. The rearrangement links TRBV6-5 to TRBJ2-1; TRBD2 matches at 9 bases. Trimming cost V 0 bases and J 5 bases; bases outside gene matches: 5. The CDR3 runs 16 residues. Germline assignment: CDR1 MNHEY and CDR2 SVGAGI.

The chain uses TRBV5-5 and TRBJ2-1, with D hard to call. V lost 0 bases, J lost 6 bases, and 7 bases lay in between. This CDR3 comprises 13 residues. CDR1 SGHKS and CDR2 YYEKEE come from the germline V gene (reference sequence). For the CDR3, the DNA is TGTGCCAGCAGCTTGGACTCTGGCAATGAGCAGTTCTTC. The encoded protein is CASSLDSGNEQFF.

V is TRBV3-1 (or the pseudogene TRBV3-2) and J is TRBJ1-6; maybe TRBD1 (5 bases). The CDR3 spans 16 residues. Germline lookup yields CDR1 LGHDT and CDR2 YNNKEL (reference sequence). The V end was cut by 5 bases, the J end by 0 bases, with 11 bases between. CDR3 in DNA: TGTGCCAGCAGCACCCGACAGAGCTCCTATAATTCACCCCTCCACTTT. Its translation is CASSTRQSSYNSPLHF.